This TCR beta chain derives from a study of shared T cell receptors in the human thymus. The length of the CDR3 is 14 residues. Germline V lookup: CDR1 SEHNR, CDR2 FQNEAQ (reference sequence). V lost 5 bases to trimming and J lost 8 bases, with 15 bases between them. This table comes from immunoSEQ multiplex PCR, and its TCRdb copy is limited to in-frame clones, with some not included. The table records roughly 700,000 clones, over 75% of them present only once. These same records also appear under a second study, on human thymus T cells. That work adds: Healthy Finnish infants undergoing corrective surgery for congenital heart defects were the donors. Thymic repertoires overlap heavily among unrelated individuals, related research has reported.

The sequence came from a boy in the first two years of life with a congenital heart defect. The genes are TRBV7-9 and TRBJ1-4, with no clear D. Sequencing was carried out using thymocytes. CDR3 nucleotides: TGTGCCAGCAGCCTTAGTATGAGGGAAGAAAAACTGTTTTTT. This codes for CASSLSMREEKLFF.